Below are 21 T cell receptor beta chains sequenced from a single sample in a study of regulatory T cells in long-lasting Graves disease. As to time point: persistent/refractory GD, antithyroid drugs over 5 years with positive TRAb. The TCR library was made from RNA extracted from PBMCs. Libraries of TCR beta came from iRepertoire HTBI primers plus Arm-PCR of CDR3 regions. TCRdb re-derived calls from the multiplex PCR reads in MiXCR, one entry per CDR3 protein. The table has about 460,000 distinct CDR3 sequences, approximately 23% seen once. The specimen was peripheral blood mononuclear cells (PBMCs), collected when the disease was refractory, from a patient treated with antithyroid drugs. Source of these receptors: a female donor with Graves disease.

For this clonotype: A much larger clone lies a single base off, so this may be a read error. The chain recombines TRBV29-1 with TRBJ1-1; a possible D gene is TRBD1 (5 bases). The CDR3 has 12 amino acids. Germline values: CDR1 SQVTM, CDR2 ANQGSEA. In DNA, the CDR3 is TGCAGCGCTTGGAAGGGGAACACTGGAGCTTTCTTT. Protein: CSAWKGNTGAFF.

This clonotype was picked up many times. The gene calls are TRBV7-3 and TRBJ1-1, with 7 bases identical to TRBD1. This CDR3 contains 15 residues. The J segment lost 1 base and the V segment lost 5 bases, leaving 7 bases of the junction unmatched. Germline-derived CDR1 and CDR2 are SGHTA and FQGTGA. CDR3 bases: TGTGCCAGCAGCACGACAGGGCGAGGGAACACTGAAGCTTTCTTT. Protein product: CASSTTGRGNTEAFF. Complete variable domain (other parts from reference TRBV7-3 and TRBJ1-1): GAGVSQTPSNKVTEKGKYVELRCDPISGHTALYWYRQSLGQGPEFLIYFQGTGAADDSGLPNDRFFAVRPEGSVSTLKIQRTERGDSAVYLCASSTTGRGNTEAFFGQGTRLTVV.

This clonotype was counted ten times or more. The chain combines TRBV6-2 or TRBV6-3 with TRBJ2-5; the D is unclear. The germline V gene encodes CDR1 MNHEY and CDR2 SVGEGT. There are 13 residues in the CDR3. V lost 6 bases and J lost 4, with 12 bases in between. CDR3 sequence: CASSEDVGETQYF. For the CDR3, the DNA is TGTGCCAGCAGCGAGGACGTGGGAGAGACCCAGTACTTC.

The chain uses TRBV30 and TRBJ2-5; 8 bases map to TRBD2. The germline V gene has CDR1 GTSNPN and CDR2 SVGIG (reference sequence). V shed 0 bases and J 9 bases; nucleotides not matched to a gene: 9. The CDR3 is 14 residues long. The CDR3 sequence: CAWSVELAGNPQYF. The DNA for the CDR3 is TGTGCCTGGAGTGTTGAGCTAGCGGGTAACCCCCAGTACTTC.

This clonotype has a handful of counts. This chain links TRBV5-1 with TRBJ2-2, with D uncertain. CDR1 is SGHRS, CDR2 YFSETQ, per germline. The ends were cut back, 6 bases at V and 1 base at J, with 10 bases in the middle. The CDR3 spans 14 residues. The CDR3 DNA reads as TGCGCCAGCACCCCGGACCAGAACACCGGGGAGCTGTTTTTT. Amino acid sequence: CASTPDQNTGELFF.

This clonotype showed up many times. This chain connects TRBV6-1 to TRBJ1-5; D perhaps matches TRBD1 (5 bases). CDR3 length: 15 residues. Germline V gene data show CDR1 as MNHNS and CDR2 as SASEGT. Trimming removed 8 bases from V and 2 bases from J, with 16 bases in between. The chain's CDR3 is CASQAQGDGNQPQHF. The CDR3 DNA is TGTGCCAGCCAAGCTCAGGGAGACGGCAATCAGCCCCAGCATTTT.

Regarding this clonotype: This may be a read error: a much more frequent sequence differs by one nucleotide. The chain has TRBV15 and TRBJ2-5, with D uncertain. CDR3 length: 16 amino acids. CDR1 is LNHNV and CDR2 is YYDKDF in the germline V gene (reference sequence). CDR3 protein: CATSRESQWYQEAQYF. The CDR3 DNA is TGTGCCACCAGCAGAGAATCTCAGTGGTACCAAGAGGCCCAGTACTTC.

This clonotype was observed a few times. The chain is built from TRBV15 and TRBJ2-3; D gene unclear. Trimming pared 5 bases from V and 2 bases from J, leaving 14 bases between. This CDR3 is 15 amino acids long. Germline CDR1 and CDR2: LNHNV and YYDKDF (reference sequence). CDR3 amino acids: CATSARLGSTDTQYF. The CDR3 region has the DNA TGTGCCACCAGCGCCCGATTGGGGTCCACAGATACGCAGTATTTT.

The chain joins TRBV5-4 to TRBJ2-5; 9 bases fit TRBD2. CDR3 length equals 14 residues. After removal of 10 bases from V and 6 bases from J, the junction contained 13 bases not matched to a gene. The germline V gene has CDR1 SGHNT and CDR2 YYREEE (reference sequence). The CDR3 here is CASRRTSALKTQYF. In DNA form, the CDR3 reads TGTGCCTCCCGACGGACTAGCGCTTTAAAGACCCAGTACTTC.

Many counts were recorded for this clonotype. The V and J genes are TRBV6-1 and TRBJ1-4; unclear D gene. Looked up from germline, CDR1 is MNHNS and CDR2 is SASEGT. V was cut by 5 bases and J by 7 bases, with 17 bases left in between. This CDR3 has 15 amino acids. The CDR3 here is CASSPLDAVIEKLFF. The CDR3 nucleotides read TGTGCCAGCAGTCCCCTGGACGCCGTTATTGAAAAACTGTTTTTT.

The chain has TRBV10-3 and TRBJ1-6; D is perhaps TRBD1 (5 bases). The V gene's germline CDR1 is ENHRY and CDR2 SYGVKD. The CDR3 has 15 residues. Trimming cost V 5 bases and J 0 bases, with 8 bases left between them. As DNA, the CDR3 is TGTGCCATCAGTACCGGGACCTCCTATAATTCACCCCTCCACTTT. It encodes CAISTGTSYNSPLHF.

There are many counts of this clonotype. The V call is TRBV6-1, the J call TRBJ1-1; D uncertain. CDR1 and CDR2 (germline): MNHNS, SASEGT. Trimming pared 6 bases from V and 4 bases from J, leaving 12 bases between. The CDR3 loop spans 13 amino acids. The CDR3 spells CASSGLTGTEAFF. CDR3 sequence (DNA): TGTGCCAGCAGCGGACTCACCGGCACTGAAGCTTTCTTT.

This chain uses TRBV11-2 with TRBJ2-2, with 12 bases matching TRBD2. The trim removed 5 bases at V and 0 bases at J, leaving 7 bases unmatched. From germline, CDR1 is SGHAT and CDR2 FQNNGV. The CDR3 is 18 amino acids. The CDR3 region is CASSLRLAGAANTGELFF. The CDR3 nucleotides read TGTGCCAGCAGCCTCCGACTAGCGGGGGCCGCGAACACCGGGGAGCTGTTTTTT.

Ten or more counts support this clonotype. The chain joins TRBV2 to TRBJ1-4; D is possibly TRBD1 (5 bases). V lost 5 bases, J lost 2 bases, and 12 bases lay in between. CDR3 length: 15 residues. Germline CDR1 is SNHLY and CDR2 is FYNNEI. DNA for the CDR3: TGTGCCAGCAGTCTTGACGAGGGGACTAATGAAAAACTGTTTTTT. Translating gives CASSLDEGTNEKLFF.

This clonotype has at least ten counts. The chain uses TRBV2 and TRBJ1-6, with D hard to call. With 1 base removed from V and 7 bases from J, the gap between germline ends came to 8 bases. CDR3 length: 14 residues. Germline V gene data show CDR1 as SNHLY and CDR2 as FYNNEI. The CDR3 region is CASSEGRGNSPLHF. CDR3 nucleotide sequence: TGTGCCAGCAGTGAAGGGCGAGGAAATTCACCCCTCCACTTT.

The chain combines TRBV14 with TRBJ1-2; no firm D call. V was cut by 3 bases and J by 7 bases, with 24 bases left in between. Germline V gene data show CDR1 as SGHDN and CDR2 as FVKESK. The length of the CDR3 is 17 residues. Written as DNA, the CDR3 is TGTGCCAGCAGCCAGAGCGAGGGTTCCCTCCTTGGCTCTGGCTACACCTTC. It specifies CASSQSEGSLLGSGYTF. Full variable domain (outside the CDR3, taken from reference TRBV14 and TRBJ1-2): EAGVTQFPSHSVIEKGQTVTLRCDPISGHDNLYWYRRVMGKEIKFLLHFVKESKQDESGMPNNRFLAERTGGTYSTLKVQPAELEDSGVYFCASSQSEGSLLGSGYTFGSGTRLTVV.

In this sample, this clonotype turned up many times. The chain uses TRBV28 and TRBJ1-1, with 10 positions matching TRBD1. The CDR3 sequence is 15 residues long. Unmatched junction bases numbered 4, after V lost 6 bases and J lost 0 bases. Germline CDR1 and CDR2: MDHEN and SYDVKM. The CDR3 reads CASRGTGAMNTEAFF. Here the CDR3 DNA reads TGTGCCAGCAGGGGGACAGGGGCTATGAACACTGAAGCTTTCTTT.

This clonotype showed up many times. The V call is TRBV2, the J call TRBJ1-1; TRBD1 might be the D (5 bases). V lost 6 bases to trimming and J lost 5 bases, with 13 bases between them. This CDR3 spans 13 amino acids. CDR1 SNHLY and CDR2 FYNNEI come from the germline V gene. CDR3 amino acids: CASRDNPGTEAFF. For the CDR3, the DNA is TGTGCCAGCAGGGACAACCCGGGGACTGAAGCTTTCTTT.

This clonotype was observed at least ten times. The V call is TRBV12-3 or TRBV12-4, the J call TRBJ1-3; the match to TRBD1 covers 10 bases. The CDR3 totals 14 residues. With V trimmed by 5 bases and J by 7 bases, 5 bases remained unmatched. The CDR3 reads CASSPRTGGNTIYF. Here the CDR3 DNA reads TGTGCCAGCAGTCCCCGGACAGGGGGGAACACCATATATTTT.

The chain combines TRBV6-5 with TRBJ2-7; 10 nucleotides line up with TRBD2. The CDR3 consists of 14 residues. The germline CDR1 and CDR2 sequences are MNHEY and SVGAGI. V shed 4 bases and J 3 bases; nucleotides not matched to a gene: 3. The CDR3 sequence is CASSSASGGYEQYF. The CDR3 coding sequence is TGTGCCAGCAGTTCCGCTAGCGGGGGCTACGAGCAGTACTTC.

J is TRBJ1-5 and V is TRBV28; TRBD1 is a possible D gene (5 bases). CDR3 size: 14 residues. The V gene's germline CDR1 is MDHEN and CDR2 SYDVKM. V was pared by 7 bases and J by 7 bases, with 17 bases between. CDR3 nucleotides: TGTGCCAGCACAAAGAACCCAGGGTCCCAGCCCCAGCATTTT. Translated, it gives CASTKNPGSQPQHF.